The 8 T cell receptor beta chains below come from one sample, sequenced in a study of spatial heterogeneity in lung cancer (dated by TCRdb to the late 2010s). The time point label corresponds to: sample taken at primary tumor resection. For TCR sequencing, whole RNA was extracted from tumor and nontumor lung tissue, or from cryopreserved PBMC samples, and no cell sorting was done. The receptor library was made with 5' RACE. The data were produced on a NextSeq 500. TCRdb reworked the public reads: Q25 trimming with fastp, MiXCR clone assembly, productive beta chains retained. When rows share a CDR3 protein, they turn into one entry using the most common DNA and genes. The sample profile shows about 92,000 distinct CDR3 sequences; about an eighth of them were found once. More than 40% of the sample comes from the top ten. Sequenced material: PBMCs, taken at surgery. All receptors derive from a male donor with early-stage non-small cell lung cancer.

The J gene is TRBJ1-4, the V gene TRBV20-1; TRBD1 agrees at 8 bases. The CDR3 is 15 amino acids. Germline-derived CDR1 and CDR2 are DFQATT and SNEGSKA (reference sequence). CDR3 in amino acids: CSAKVVTGAGEKLFF. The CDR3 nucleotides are TGCAGCGCAAAGGTAGTGACAGGGGCCGGTGAAAAACTGTTTTTT.

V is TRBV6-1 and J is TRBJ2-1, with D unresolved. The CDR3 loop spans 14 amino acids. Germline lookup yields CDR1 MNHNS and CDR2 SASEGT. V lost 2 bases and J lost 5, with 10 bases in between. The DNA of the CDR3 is TGTGCCAGCAGTGAATTGAGGCAGGACAATGAGCAGTTCTTC. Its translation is CASSELRQDNEQFF.

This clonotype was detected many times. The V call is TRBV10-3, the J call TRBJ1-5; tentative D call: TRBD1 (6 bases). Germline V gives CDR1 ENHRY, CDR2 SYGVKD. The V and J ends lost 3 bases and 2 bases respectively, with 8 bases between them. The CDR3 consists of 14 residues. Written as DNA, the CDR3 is TGTGCCATCAGTGAACAGGGTGGCAATCAGCCCCAGCATTTT. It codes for CAISEQGGNQPQHF.

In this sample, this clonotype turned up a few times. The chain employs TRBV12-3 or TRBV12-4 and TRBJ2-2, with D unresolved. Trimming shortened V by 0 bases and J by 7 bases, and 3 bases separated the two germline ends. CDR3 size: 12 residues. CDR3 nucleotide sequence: TGTGCCAGCAGTTTAGCCGGCGGGGAGCTGTTTTTT. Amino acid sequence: CASSLAGGELFF.

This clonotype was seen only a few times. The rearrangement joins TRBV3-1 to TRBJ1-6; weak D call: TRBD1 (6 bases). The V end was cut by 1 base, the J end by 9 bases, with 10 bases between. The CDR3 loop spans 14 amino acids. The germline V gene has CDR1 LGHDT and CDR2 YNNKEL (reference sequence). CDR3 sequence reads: CASSQGQEVSPLHF. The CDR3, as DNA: TGTGCCAGCAGCCAAGGACAGGAAGTTTCACCCCTCCACTTT.

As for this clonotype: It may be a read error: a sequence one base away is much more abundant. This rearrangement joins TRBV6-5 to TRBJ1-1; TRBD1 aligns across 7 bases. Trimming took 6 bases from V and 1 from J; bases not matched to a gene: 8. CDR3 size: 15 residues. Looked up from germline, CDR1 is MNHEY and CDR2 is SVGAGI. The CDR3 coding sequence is TGTGCCAGCAGCCAACACTGGACAGGGAACACTGAAGCTTTCTTT. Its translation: CASSQHWTGNTEAFF.

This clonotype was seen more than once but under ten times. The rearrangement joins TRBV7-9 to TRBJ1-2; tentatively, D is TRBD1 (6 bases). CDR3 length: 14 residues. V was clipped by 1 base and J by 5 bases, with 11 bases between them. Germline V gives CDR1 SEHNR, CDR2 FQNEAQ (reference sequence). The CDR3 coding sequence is TGTGCCAGCAGCTTAGTAGGACAGTCTTATGGCTACACCTTC. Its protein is CASSLVGQSYGYTF.

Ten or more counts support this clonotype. DNA of the CDR3: TGCAGTGCTAGACGCGGGACAGGCCTCAATCAGCCCCAGCATTTT. Its protein product is CSARRGTGLNQPQHF. The chain employs TRBV20-1 and TRBJ1-5, with 8 nucleotides matching TRBD1. The CDR3 is 15 amino acids. V trimming: 2 bases; J trimming: 3 bases; junction bases outside the gene matches: 6. CDR1 is DFQATT and CDR2 is SNEGSKA in the germline V gene (reference sequence).